This T cell receptor beta chain came from a study of T cell responses to AZD1222 COVID-19 vaccine. Points from the study as a whole: Only five or six individuals given AZD1222 were seropositive at baseline. Clonal diversity may have been underestimated, and the donors were mostly white British, with more females than males.

Between the trimmed V and J ends, which lost 1 base and 0 bases, there was a span of 15 bases. The CDR3 covers 17 residues. The germline CDR1 and CDR2 sequences are SGHNT and YYREEE (reference sequence). As to this clone: No antigen is known for it.

Using immunoSEQ multiplex PCR, the repertoire was profiled, and TCRdb retains in-frame clones only, with some absent. The sample yields 120,000 or so clones, 80% to 95% seen once. The V gene is TRBV5-4, the J gene TRBJ2-3, with D perhaps matching TRBD2 (5 bases). This receptor was identified in an adult in good health. This specimen consisted of peripheral blood, obtained on day 0 of MenACWY control vaccination. The CDR3 DNA reads as TGTGCCAGCAGCTTGATTTCGGGGAGTCCGAGCACAGATACGCAGTATTTT. Its protein product is CASSLISGSPSTDTQYF. The full variable domain, with the rest looked up from reference TRBV5-4 and TRBJ2-3, is ETGVTQSPTHLIKTRGQQVTLRCSSQSGHNTVSWYQQALGQGPQFIFQYYREEENGRGNFPPRFSGLQFPNYSSELNVNALELDDSALYLCASSLISGSPSTDTQYFGPGTRLTVL.